These T cell receptor beta chains were read from a single sample in a study of blood T cell repertoires in COVID-19. Sequencing used immunoSEQ multiplex PCR; TCRdb keeps in-frame clones, though not all of them. Of 290,000 or so clones in the sample, 90% were seen once. The sequenced sample was PBMCs or T cells enriched from blood (not recorded which). These receptors were obtained from a woman aged 30 to 39 who had recovered from COVID-19. Both conserved end residues are part of each CDR3. D genes are given only for firm matches. For some rows the clone size is stated as once, few or many, or as a class when expanded; others skip it.

>TRBJ2-6|NA|NA|TRBV29-1
TGCAGCGTCGCTAACCGCTCTGGGGCCAACGTCCTGACTTTC
CSVANRSGANVLTF
>TRBJ2-5|NA|TRBD2|TRBV9
TGTGCCAGCAGCGGTGGGGGGTCCAGCGGGAGACAAGAGACCCAGTACTTC
CASSGGGSSGRQETQYF
>TRBJ2-3|NA|NA|TRBV3-1/TRBV3-2
TGTGCCAGCAGCCAAGAAGGGGGAGCCGTCAACACAGATACGCAGTATTTT
CASSQEGGAVNTDTQYF
>TRBJ2-3|NA|NA|TRBV27
TGTGCCAGCAGTAAAAAGATAGGCGGGTTTCCTAGCACAGATACGCAGTATTTT
CASSKKIGGFPSTDTQYF
>TRBJ2-2|NA|NA|TRBV19
TGTGCCAGTAGTATTCTCCGCACTGACACCGGGGAGCTGTTTTTT
CASSILRTDTGELFF
>TRBJ1-4|NA|NA|TRBV6-1
TGTGCCAGCAGTGAAGGGACAGCGTCTGAAAAACTGTTTTTT
CASSEGTASEKLFF
>TRBJ2-7|NA|NA|TRBV7-9
TGTGCCAGCAGCTTGACTCAGGGGGGACCCTCCTACGAGCAGTACTTC
CASSLTQGGPSYEQYF
>TRBJ2-1|once|TRBD1|TRBV14
TGTGCCAGCAGCCAAGCCAGGACAGGGAAAAATGAGCAGTTCTTC
CASSQARTGKNEQFF
>TRBJ1-5|NA|TRBD1|TRBV28
TGTGCCAGCAGCAGGGACAGTCTTAGCAATCAGCCCCAGCATTTT
CASSRDSLSNQPQHF
>TRBJ2-5|NA|TRBD1|TRBV30
TGTGCCTGGAGTGGACCACAGGGGCGAGAGACCCAGTACTTC
CAWSGPQGRETQYF
>TRBJ2-4|NA|NA|TRBV6-2/TRBV6-3
TGTGCCAGCAGTCCGGAACAGGGTTTCGCCAAAAACATTCAGTACTTC
CASSPEQGFAKNIQYF
>TRBJ1-5|NA|TRBD1|TRBV27
TGTGCCAGCAGTAACAGGGGATTCAATCAGCCCCAGCATTTT
CASSNRGFNQPQHF
>TRBJ2-3|once|TRBD2|TRBV29-1
TGCAGCCGTTCTAGCGGGAGTGCAGATACGCAGTATTTT
CSRSSGSADTQYF
>TRBJ1-4|NA|TRBD1|TRBV9
TGTGCCAGCAGCGCGGACAGGGCCCCAAATGAAAAACTGTTTTTT
CASSADRAPNEKLFF
>TRBJ2-7|NA|NA|TRBV6-9
TGTGCCAGCAACGTCGGCGGGGAAGATCGATACTTC
CASNVGGEDRYF
>TRBJ1-5|NA|TRBD1|TRBV19
TGTGCCAGTAGCCTTACAGGGGGCCCCCAGCCCCAGCATTTT
CASSLTGGPQPQHF
>TRBJ2-2|once|NA|TRBV2
TGTGCCAGCAGCCCCGGGACGAACACCGGGGAGCTGTTTTTT
CASSPGTNTGELFF
>TRBJ1-5|NA|NA|TRBV5-5
TGTGCCAGCAGCTTAGGAGGGATTGGCAATCAGCCCCAGCATTTT
CASSLGGIGNQPQHF
>TRBJ1-5|once|NA|TRBV5-6
TGTGCCAGCAGCTTCCGGGGGGCGGTCAGCCAGCCCCAGCATTTT
CASSFRGAVSQPQHF
>TRBJ1-3|NA|TRBD1|TRBV5-1
TGCGCCAGCAGCAACGGACAGGGAACGGTAGGAAACACCATATATTTT
CASSNGQGTVGNTIYF
>TRBJ1-4|once|NA|TRBV2
TGTGCCAGCAGGTACAGGGAGCTCGCTAATGAAAAACTGTTTTTT
CASRYRELANEKLFF